This T cell receptor (beta chain) is from a study of cytomegalovirus exposure and HLA in healthy donors. TCRdb's table, derived via immunoSEQ multiplex PCR, lists solely in-frame clones and lacks some. The table records 200,000 to 250,000 clones, more than 75% of them present only once. The CDR3 contains 14 residues. Between the trimmed V and J ends, which lost 4 bases and 6 bases, there was a span of 13 bases. The germline V gene has CDR1 SGHKS and CDR2 YYEKEE (reference sequence). The source of this sequence is a man aged 18 to 29 in good health and CMV-seronegative. The chain links TRBV5-5 to TRBJ1-4; perhaps TRBD1 as D (5 bases). The sequenced sample consisted of PBMCs. CDR3 sequence: CASSRPATDEKLFF. CDR3 in DNA: TGTGCCAGCAGCCGGCCCGCGACAGATGAAAAACTGTTTTTT.